This is a list of T cell receptor beta chains from one sample in a study of blood T cell repertoires in COVID-19. The method was immunoSEQ multiplex PCR; TCRdb's version includes in-frame clones alone and lacks a portion of them. The table lists 280,000 or so clones, around four fifths of them singletons. The specimen sequenced was peripheral blood. These receptors came from a woman between 45 and 65 years old who had recovered from COVID-19. The CDR3 runs from the conserved cysteine through the conserved F or W. D genes are given only for firm matches. Size is stated for part of the rows, as once, few or many counts, or as a class when the clone is expanded.

CDR3aa: CASSQGGTSGLIVQTDTQYF
CDR3nt: TGTGCCAGCAGCCAAGGCGGGACTAGCGGTCTGATAGTACAGACAGATACGCAGTATTTT
abundance: NA
v_gene: TRBV4-2
j_gene: TRBJ2-3
d_gene: TRBD2

CDR3aa: CAISEAEEPLKLFF
CDR3nt: TGTGCCATCAGTGAAGCAGAGGAACCCCTAAAACTGTTTTTT
abundance: NA
v_gene: TRBV10-3
j_gene: TRBJ1-4
d_gene: NA

CDR3aa: CASSPRLAGGQETQYF
CDR3nt: TGTGCCAGCAGCCCCCGACTAGCGGGAGGGCAAGAGACCCAGTACTTC
abundance: NA
v_gene: TRBV7-9
j_gene: TRBJ2-5
d_gene: TRBD2

CDR3aa: CSVVGLAGAYEQYF
CDR3nt: TGCAGCGTTGTCGGACTAGCGGGGGCCTACGAGCAGTACTTC
abundance: NA
v_gene: TRBV29-1
j_gene: TRBJ2-7
d_gene: TRBD2

CDR3aa: CASSRQGPTEAFF
CDR3nt: TGTGCCAGCAGTCGACAGGGTCCCACTGAAGCTTTCTTT
abundance: NA
v_gene: TRBV27
j_gene: TRBJ1-1
d_gene: TRBD1

CDR3aa: CASSYTGDRSDEKLFF
CDR3nt: TGTGCCAGCAGCTATACAGGGGACCGATCGGATGAAAAACTGTTTTTT
abundance: once
v_gene: TRBV6-2/TRBV6-3
j_gene: TRBJ1-4
d_gene: TRBD1

CDR3aa: CASSFGQHSYEQYF
CDR3nt: TGTGCCAGCAGTTTCGGACAGCACTCCTACGAGCAGTACTTC
abundance: NA
v_gene: TRBV6-5
j_gene: TRBJ2-7
d_gene: NA

CDR3aa: CASSSTNEETQYF
CDR3nt: TGCGCCAGCAGTTCGACTAACGAAGAGACCCAGTACTTC
abundance: NA
v_gene: TRBV5-1
j_gene: TRBJ2-5
d_gene: NA

CDR3aa: CASSEMRQGYEQYF
CDR3nt: TGTGCCAGCAGTGAAATGAGACAGGGCTACGAGCAGTACTTC
abundance: NA
v_gene: TRBV2
j_gene: TRBJ2-7
d_gene: TRBD1

CDR3aa: CASSKRGAYDEQYF
CDR3nt: TGTGCCAGCAGTAAGCGGGGGGCATACGACGAGCAGTACTTC
abundance: NA
v_gene: TRBV3-1/TRBV3-2
j_gene: TRBJ2-7
d_gene: TRBD2

CDR3aa: CASSFGQGAHEQFF
CDR3nt: TGTGCCAGCAGTTTCGGACAGGGGGCACATGAGCAGTTCTTC
abundance: NA
v_gene: TRBV6-2/TRBV6-3
j_gene: TRBJ2-1
d_gene: TRBD1

CDR3aa: CASSLGGTSGQGTQYF
CDR3nt: TGTGCCAGCAGCTTAGGAGGGACTAGCGGACAGGGGACCCAGTACTTC
abundance: NA
v_gene: TRBV7-2
j_gene: TRBJ2-5
d_gene: TRBD2

CDR3aa: CAWRSSGGVLVRETQYF
CDR3nt: TGTGCCTGGAGGTCTAGCGGGGGGGTCCTCGTGAGAGAGACCCAGTACTTC
abundance: NA
v_gene: TRBV30
j_gene: TRBJ2-5
d_gene: TRBD2

CDR3aa: CASSARTGYLFF
CDR3nt: TGTGCCAGTAGTGCCCGGACAGGGTATTTGTTTTTT
abundance: once
v_gene: TRBV19
j_gene: TRBJ1-4
d_gene: TRBD1

CDR3aa: CASSLDGTSYNEQFF
CDR3nt: TGTGCCAGCAGCTTAGACGGGACATCCTACAATGAGCAGTTCTTC
abundance: NA
v_gene: TRBV11-2
j_gene: TRBJ2-1
d_gene: NA

CDR3aa: CASSLSGTYEQYF
CDR3nt: TGTGCCAGCAGCCTAAGCGGAACCTACGAGCAGTACTTC
abundance: NA
v_gene: TRBV7-2
j_gene: TRBJ2-7
d_gene: NA

CDR3aa: CASSEAGGAGGYYGYTF
CDR3nt: TGTGCCAGCAGTGAAGCGGGGGGAGCAGGGGGCTACTATGGCTACACCTTC
abundance: NA
v_gene: TRBV6-1
j_gene: TRBJ1-2
d_gene: TRBD1

CDR3aa: CASSTGGAGELFF
CDR3nt: TGTGCCAGCAGCACAGGGGGCGCCGGGGAGCTGTTTTTT
abundance: NA
v_gene: TRBV7-3
j_gene: TRBJ2-2
d_gene: TRBD1

CDR3aa: CASSAGARGLYNEQFF
CDR3nt: TGTGCCAGCAGCGCCGGGGCGAGGGGGCTTTACAATGAGCAGTTCTTC
abundance: NA
v_gene: TRBV5-4
j_gene: TRBJ2-1
d_gene: TRBD1

CDR3aa: CASSQVGTGGSGYTF
CDR3nt: TGTGCCAGCAGCCAAGTAGGGACAGGGGGCTCTGGCTACACCTTC
abundance: NA
v_gene: TRBV14
j_gene: TRBJ1-2
d_gene: TRBD1

CDR3aa: CASSWGQRSTGELFF
CDR3nt: TGTGCCAGCAGCTGGGGACAGCGAAGCACCGGGGAGCTGTTTTTT
abundance: NA
v_gene: TRBV9
j_gene: TRBJ2-2
d_gene: TRBD1

CDR3aa: CASSLTRRGGFKTEAFF
CDR3nt: TGTGCCAGCAGCCTAACCAGAAGGGGTGGGTTTAAAACTGAAGCTTTCTTT
abundance: once
v_gene: TRBV7-2
j_gene: TRBJ1-1
d_gene: NA

CDR3aa: CASSQGLLQPTNEKLFF
CDR3nt: TGCGCCAGCAGCCAAGGACTATTACAGCCAACTAATGAAAAACTGTTTTTT
abundance: NA
v_gene: TRBV4-1
j_gene: TRBJ1-4
d_gene: NA

CDR3aa: CSATTASPNPYEQYF
CDR3nt: TGCAGCGCTACGACAGCGAGCCCGAATCCCTACGAGCAGTACTTC
abundance: NA
v_gene: TRBV29-1
j_gene: TRBJ2-7
d_gene: NA

CDR3aa: CASSKALYTGQYYNEQFF
CDR3nt: TGTGCCAGCAGCAAAGCGCTTTATACGGGACAGTATTACAATGAGCAGTTCTTC
abundance: few
v_gene: TRBV21-1
j_gene: TRBJ2-1
d_gene: NA

CDR3aa: CASSLARLYGYTF
CDR3nt: TGTGCCAGCAGTTTAGCGCGCCTCTATGGCTACACCTTC
abundance: NA
v_gene: TRBV12-3/TRBV12-4
j_gene: TRBJ1-2
d_gene: NA

CDR3aa: CASSTDIRGYTF
CDR3nt: TGTGCCAGCAGTACGGACATCCGTGGCTACACCTTC
abundance: NA
v_gene: TRBV28
j_gene: TRBJ1-2
d_gene: NA

CDR3aa: CASSLRLGSGGTDTQYF
CDR3nt: TGTGCCAGCAGCCTACGACTGGGTAGCGGGGGGACAGATACGCAGTATTTT
abundance: NA
v_gene: TRBV3-1/TRBV3-2
j_gene: TRBJ2-3
d_gene: TRBD2

CDR3aa: CASSQDRGGQETQYF
CDR3nt: TGTGCCAGCAGCCAAGATCGGGGGGGCCAAGAGACCCAGTACTTC
abundance: few
v_gene: TRBV4-2
j_gene: TRBJ2-5
d_gene: TRBD2

CDR3aa: CASSTTGLLESYEQYF
CDR3nt: TGTGCCAGCAGCACGACAGGGTTGTTAGAATCCTACGAGCAGTACTTC
abundance: NA
v_gene: TRBV7-6
j_gene: TRBJ2-7
d_gene: TRBD1

CDR3aa: CASSPGSGETQYF
CDR3nt: TGTGCCAGCAGCCCAGGTAGTGGGGAGACCCAGTACTTC
abundance: NA
v_gene: TRBV7-2
j_gene: TRBJ2-5
d_gene: NA

CDR3aa: CASSASGTESTDTQYF
CDR3nt: TGTGCCAGCAGCGCCTCCGGGACAGAGAGCACAGATACGCAGTATTTT
abundance: NA
v_gene: TRBV9
j_gene: TRBJ2-3
d_gene: TRBD1

CDR3aa: CASSYSLQAWEQYF
CDR3nt: TGTGCCAGCAGTTACTCACTACAGGCGTGGGAGCAGTACTTC
abundance: once
v_gene: TRBV6-2/TRBV6-3
j_gene: TRBJ2-7
d_gene: NA

CDR3aa: CASSQGRGMAFF
CDR3nt: TGCGCCAGCAGCCAAGGAAGGGGGATGGCTTTCTTT
abundance: NA
v_gene: TRBV4-3
j_gene: TRBJ1-1
d_gene: NA

CDR3aa: CASSAPGLLNNEQFF
CDR3nt: TGTGCCAGCAGCGCCCCGGGACTCCTAAATAATGAGCAGTTCTTC
abundance: many
v_gene: TRBV6-5
j_gene: TRBJ2-1
d_gene: NA

CDR3aa: CASSPIRGANTGELFF
CDR3nt: TGTGCCAGCAGCCCTATTAGAGGAGCGAACACCGGGGAGCTGTTTTTT
abundance: NA
v_gene: TRBV7-2
j_gene: TRBJ2-2
d_gene: NA

CDR3aa: CASWDRAQRAFF
CDR3nt: TGTGCCAGCTGGGACAGGGCTCAAAGAGCTTTCTTT
abundance: NA
v_gene: TRBV27
j_gene: TRBJ1-1
d_gene: TRBD1

CDR3aa: CASSLALSEEQFF
CDR3nt: TGTGCCAGCAGTTTGGCCCTCTCAGAAGAGCAGTTCTTC
abundance: NA
v_gene: TRBV7-9
j_gene: TRBJ2-1
d_gene: NA

CDR3aa: CASSGRDLISYEQYF
CDR3nt: TGTGCCAGCAGTGGAAGGGACTTAATCTCCTACGAGCAGTACTTC
abundance: NA
v_gene: TRBV28
j_gene: TRBJ2-7
d_gene: NA

CDR3aa: CASSQGAYGVSEAFF
CDR3nt: TGTGCCAGCAGCCAGGGTGCCTATGGAGTTTCTGAAGCTTTCTTT
abundance: NA
v_gene: TRBV3-1/TRBV3-2
j_gene: TRBJ1-1
d_gene: NA

CDR3aa: CASSPGLAGVETQYF
CDR3nt: TGCGCCAGCAGCCCCGGACTAGCGGGGGTGGAGACCCAGTACTTC
abundance: NA
v_gene: TRBV5-1
j_gene: TRBJ2-5
d_gene: TRBD2

CDR3aa: CASSLVGTGVEKLFF
CDR3nt: TGTGCCAGCAGCTTAGTAGGGACAGGGGTCGAAAAACTGTTTTTT
abundance: NA
v_gene: TRBV7-2
j_gene: TRBJ1-4
d_gene: TRBD1

CDR3aa: CASRLAGSGTDTQYF
CDR3nt: TGTGCCAGCCGATTAGCGGGGAGTGGCACAGATACGCAGTATTTT
abundance: NA
v_gene: TRBV19
j_gene: TRBJ2-3
d_gene: TRBD2

CDR3aa: CASSDGSGVHSPLHF
CDR3nt: TGTGCCAGCAGTGATGGATCCGGGGTACATTCACCCCTCCACTTT
abundance: NA
v_gene: TRBV2
j_gene: TRBJ1-6
d_gene: NA

CDR3aa: CASSPVGAGYEQYF
CDR3nt: TGTGCCAGCAGCCCCGTCGGGGCGGGGTACGAGCAGTACTTC
abundance: NA
v_gene: TRBV28
j_gene: TRBJ2-7
d_gene: NA

CDR3aa: CASSLGLAGLTSYEQYF
CDR3nt: TGTGCCAGCAGCCTAGGACTAGCGGGCTTAACTTCCTACGAGCAGTACTTC
abundance: few
v_gene: TRBV4-2
j_gene: TRBJ2-7
d_gene: TRBD2

CDR3aa: CASSVSRTGIYGYTF
CDR3nt: TGTGCCAGTAGTGTCTCAAGGACAGGGATCTATGGCTACACCTTC
abundance: NA
v_gene: TRBV19
j_gene: TRBJ1-2
d_gene: TRBD1

CDR3aa: CASSWTGETPLHF
CDR3nt: TGTGCCAGCAGTTGGACAGGGGAGACACCCCTCCACTTT
abundance: NA
v_gene: TRBV27
j_gene: TRBJ1-6
d_gene: TRBD1

CDR3aa: CATSDFPSGVGGTQYF
CDR3nt: TGTGCCACCAGTGATTTCCCTAGCGGGGTTGGTGGGACCCAGTACTTC
abundance: NA
v_gene: TRBV24-1
j_gene: TRBJ2-5
d_gene: TRBD2